This T cell receptor beta chain was found in a study of T cell changes during pregnancy in multiple sclerosis. Clones were sequenced by immunoSEQ multiplex PCR, and TCRdb holds only the in-frame ones, with some missing. The data show about 100,000 clones, approximately 91% seen once. Germline CDR1 reads SNHLY; CDR2 reads FYNNEI. This CDR3 is 14 amino acids long. The ends were cut back, 1 base at V and 7 bases at J, with 13 bases in the middle. The origin of this receptor is a female donor with multiple sclerosis, enrolled in a pregnancy study. The specimen comprised peripheral blood, sampled after pregnancy. V gene TRBV2 combines with J gene TRBJ1-1; possibly TRBD1 for D (6 bases). The CDR3 region is CASSEVGRGSEAFF. In DNA form, the CDR3 reads TGTGCCAGCAGTGAAGTGGGGAGGGGGAGTGAAGCTTTCTTT.